These 3 T cell receptor beta chains were all obtained from the same sample, sequenced in a study of response to subunit inactivated influenza vaccine. MiXCR, run by TCRdb on the RT-PCR reads, gives a single entry per CDR3 protein. Among roughly 290,000 distinct CDR3 sequences, 20% to 25% were seen once, and the ten largest hold about 9.4%. Sequencing used PBMCs from blood, obtained approximately 20 months after vaccination. These receptors came from a man aged 45 to 75 who received an inactivated influenza vaccine.

The J gene is TRBJ1-2, the V gene TRBV20-1; weak D call: TRBD1 (5 bases). Trimming left V 0 bases short and J 4 bases short, with 12 bases between. CDR3 length: 14 residues. Germline loops: CDR1 DFQATT, CDR2 SNEGSKA (reference sequence). The chain's CDR3 is CSAREAGRVYGYTF. The CDR3 DNA sequence: TGCAGTGCTAGAGAGGCAGGGCGGGTCTATGGCTACACCTTC.

This clonotype was recorded at least ten times. The rearrangement uses TRBV14 and TRBJ2-7; TRBD2 is a possible D gene (6 bases). Germline values: CDR1 SGHDN, CDR2 FVKESK. V dropped 5 bases and J dropped 0 bases, with 26 bases sitting between them. The CDR3 runs 19 residues. The CDR3 protein is CASSTSPFVPGPSSYEQYF. The CDR3 region has the DNA TGTGCCAGCAGCACTAGCCCCTTCGTCCCGGGTCCGAGCTCCTACGAGCAGTACTTC.

The chain couples TRBV20-1 to TRBJ2-1; 10 bases are a match to TRBD2. This CDR3 spans 14 amino acids. CDR1 is DFQATT and CDR2 is SNEGSKA in the germline V gene (reference sequence). V lost 4 bases and J lost 0; bases outside the gene matches: 0. CDR3 sequence: CSAIAGGSYNEQFF. Written as DNA, the CDR3 is TGCAGTGCTATAGCGGGGGGCTCCTACAATGAGCAGTTCTTC.